The clone carrying this T cell receptor beta chain has a handful of counts. Its antigen is undetermined. The sample is drawn from a study of vaccination effects on CD4 cells after COVID-19. Whole-study context: Post-vaccine specimens were collected at a median of 72 days following the second dose.

The table came from immunoSEQ multiplex PCR; TCRdb's copy has only in-frame clones and leaves some out. The sample includes 20,000 to 30,000 clones, 73% of them seen just once. This CDR3 spans 16 amino acids. With V trimmed by 3 bases and J by 0 bases, 7 bases remained unmatched. CDR1 MNHEY and CDR2 SMNVEV come from the germline V gene (reference sequence). Under the ViraFEST assay, PBMC were stimulated with viral peptide pools so that antigen-specific CD4+ T cells expanded. Sequencing was performed afterwards. Having been cultured for roughly 11 days, the cells underwent CD4+ T cell isolation. Two doses of BNT162b2 or mRNA-1273 vaccine were administered to participants.

The receptor was isolated from a human donor who received a COVID-19 vaccine. J is TRBJ1-1 and V is TRBV27, with 7 bases fitting TRBD1. Here the sequenced sample was CD4+ T cells from PBMCs cultured with SARS-CoV-2 spike peptides, taken after COVID-19 vaccination. The chain's CDR3 is CASSFSGQIMNTEAFF. Written as DNA, the CDR3 is TGTGCCAGCAGTTTTTCGGGACAGATAATGAACACTGAAGCTTTCTTT.